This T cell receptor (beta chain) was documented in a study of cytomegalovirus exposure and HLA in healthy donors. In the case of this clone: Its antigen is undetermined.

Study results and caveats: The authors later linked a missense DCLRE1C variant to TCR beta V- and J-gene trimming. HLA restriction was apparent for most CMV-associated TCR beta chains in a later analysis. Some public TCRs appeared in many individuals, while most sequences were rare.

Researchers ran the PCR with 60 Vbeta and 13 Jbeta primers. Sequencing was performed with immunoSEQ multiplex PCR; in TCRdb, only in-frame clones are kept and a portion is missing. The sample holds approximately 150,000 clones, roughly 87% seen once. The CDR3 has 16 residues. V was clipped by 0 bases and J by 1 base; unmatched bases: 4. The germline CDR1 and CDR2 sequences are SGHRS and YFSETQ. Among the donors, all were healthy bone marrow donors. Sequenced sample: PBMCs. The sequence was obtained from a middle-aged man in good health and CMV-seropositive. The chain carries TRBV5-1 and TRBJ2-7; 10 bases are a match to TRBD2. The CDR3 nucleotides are TGCGCCAGCAGCTTGGCCGGGACTAGCGCTTCCTACGAGCAGTACTTC. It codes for CASSLAGTSASYEQYF.